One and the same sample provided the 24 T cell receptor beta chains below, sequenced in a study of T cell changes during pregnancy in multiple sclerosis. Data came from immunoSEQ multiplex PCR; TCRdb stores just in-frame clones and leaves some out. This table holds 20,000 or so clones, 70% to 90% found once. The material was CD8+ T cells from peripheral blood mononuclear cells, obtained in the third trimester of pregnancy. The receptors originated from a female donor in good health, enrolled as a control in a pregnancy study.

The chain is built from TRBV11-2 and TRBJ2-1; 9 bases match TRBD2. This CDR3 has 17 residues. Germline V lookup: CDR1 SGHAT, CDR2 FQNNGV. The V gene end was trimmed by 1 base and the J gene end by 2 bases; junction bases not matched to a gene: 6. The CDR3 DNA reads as TGTGCCAGCAGCTTAGGGGTCGCGGGGGGGCCCTACAATGAGCAGTTCTTC. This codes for CASSLGVAGGPYNEQFF.

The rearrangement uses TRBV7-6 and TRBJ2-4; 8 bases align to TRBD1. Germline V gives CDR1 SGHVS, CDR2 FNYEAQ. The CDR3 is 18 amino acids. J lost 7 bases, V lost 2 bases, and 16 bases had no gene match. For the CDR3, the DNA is TGTGCCAGCAGCTTAAACTGGGCCGGGACAGGAGAAAAGAACATTCAGTACTTC. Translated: CASSLNWAGTGEKNIQYF.

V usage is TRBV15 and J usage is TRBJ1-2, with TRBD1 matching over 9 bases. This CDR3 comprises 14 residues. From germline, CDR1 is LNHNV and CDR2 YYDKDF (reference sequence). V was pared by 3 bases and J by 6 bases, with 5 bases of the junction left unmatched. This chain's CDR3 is CATSSQTGGHGYTF. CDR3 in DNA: TGTGCCACCAGCAGCCAAACAGGGGGCCATGGCTACACCTTC.

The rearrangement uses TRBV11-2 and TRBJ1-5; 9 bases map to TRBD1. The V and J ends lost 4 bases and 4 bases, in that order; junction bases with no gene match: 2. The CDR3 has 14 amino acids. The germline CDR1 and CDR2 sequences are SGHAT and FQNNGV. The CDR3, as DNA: TGTGCCAGCAGCTCGACAGGGGGTAATCAGCCCCAGCATTTT. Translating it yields CASSSTGGNQPQHF.

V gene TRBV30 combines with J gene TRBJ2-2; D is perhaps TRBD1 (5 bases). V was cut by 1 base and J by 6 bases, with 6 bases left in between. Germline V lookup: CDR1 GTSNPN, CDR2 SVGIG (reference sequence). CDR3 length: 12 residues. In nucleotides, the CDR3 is TGTGCCTGGAGTGCAGGGCCCGGGGAGCTGTTTTTT. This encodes CAWSAGPGELFF.

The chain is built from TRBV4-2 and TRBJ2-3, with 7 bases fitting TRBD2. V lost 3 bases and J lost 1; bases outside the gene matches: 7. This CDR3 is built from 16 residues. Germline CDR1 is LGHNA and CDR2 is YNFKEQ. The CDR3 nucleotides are TGTGCCAGCAGCCAGGCGAGCGGGGCAGGCACAGATACGCAGTATTTT. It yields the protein CASSQASGAGTDTQYF.

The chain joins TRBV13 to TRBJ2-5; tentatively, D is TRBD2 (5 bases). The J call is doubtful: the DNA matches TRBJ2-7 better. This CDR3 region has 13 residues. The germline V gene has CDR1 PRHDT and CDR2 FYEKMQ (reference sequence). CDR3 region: CASSSYRGYEQYF. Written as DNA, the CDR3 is TGTGCCAGCAGCTCATACCGGGGATACGAGCAGTACTTC.

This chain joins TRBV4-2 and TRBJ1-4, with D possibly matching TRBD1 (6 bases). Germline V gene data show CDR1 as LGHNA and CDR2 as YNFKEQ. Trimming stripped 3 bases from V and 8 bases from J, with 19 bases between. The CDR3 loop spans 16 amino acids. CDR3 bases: TGTGCCAGCAGCCAGGGGGGGGGCACAGGGAGCGAAAAACTGTTTTTT. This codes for CASSQGGGTGSEKLFF.

The CDR3 DNA reads as TGTGCCAGTAGTGTAGGGACAGAGACTCCTGAAGCTTTCTTT. Its translation is CASSVGTETPEAFF. The chain is built from TRBV19 and TRBJ1-1; 7 bases map to TRBD1. V lost 5 bases and J lost 6; bases outside the gene matches: 9. CDR1 and CDR2 (germline): LNHDA, SQIVND (reference sequence). This CDR3 has 14 residues. Full variable domain (outside the CDR3, taken from reference TRBV19 and TRBJ1-1): DGGITQSPKYLFRKEGQNVTLSCEQNLNHDAMYWYRQDPGQGLRLIYYSQIVNDFQKGDIAEGYSVSREKKESFPLTVTSAQKNPTAFYLCASSVGTETPEAFFGQGTRLTVV.

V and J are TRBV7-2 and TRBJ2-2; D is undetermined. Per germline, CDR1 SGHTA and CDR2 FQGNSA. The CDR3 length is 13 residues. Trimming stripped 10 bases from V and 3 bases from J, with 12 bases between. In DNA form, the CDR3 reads TGTGCCATCCTCAATCGGGACACCGGGGAGCTGTTTTTT. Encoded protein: CAILNRDTGELFF.

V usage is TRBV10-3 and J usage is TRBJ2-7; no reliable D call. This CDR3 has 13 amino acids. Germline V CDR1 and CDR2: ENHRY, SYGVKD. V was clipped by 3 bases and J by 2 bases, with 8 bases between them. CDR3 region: CAISDVSTYEQYF. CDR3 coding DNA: TGTGCCATCAGTGATGTCAGTACCTACGAGCAGTACTTC.

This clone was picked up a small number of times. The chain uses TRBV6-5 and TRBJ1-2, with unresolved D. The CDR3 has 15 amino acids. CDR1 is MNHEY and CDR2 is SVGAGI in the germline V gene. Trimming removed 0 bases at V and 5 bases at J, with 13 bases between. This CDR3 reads CASSYSITSGYGYTF. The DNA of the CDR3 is TGTGCCAGCAGTTACTCTATCACATCGGGGTATGGCTACACCTTC.

The CDR3 sequence is CASKLRGQNTEAFF. CDR3 sequence (DNA): TGTGCCAGCAAACTCAGGGGACAGAACACTGAAGCTTTCTTT. V is TRBV27 and J is TRBJ1-1, with a tentative D call TRBD1 (6 bases). Germline V gene lookup returns CDR1 MNHEY and CDR2 SMNVEV (reference sequence). Trimming cost V 7 bases and J 1 base, with 13 bases left between them. CDR3 length: 14 residues.

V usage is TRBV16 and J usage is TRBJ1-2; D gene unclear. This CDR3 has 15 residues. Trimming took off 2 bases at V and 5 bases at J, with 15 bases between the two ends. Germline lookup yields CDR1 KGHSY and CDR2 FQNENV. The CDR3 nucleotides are TGTGCCAGCAGCCAAGAGAGGGTAAACCTGTATGGCTACACCTTC. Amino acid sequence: CASSQERVNLYGYTF.

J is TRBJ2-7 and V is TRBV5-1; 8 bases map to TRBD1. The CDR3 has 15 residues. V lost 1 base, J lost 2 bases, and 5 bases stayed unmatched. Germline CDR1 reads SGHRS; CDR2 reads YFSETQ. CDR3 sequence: CASSLSQGATYEQYF. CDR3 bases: TGCGCCAGCAGCTTGTCCCAGGGGGCAACCTACGAGCAGTACTTC.

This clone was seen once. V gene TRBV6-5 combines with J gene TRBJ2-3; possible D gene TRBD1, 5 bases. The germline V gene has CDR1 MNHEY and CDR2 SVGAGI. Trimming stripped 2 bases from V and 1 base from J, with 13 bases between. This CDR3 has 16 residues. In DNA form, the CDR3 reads TGTGCCAGCAGTTACGGCACAGGAAGAGGCACAGATACGCAGTATTTT. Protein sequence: CASSYGTGRGTDTQYF.

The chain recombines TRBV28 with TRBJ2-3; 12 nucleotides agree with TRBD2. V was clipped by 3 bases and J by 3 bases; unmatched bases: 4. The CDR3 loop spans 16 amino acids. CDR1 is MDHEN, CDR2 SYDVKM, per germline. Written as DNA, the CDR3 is TGTGCCAGCAGTTTTATAGGACTAGCGGGGACAGATACGCAGTATTTT. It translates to CASSFIGLAGTDTQYF. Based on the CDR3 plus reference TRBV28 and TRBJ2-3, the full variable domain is DVKVTQSSRYLVKRTGEKVFLECVQDMDHENMFWYRQDPGLGLRLIYFSYDVKMKEKGDIPEGYSVSREKKERFSLILESASTNQTSMYLCASSFIGLAGTDTQYFGPGTRLTVL.

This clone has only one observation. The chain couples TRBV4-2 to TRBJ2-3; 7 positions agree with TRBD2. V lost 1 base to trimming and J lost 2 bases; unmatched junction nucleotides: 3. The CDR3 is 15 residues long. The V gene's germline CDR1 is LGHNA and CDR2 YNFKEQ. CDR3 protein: CASSQAREFTDTQYF. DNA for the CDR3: TGTGCCAGCAGCCAAGCGCGGGAGTTCACAGATACGCAGTATTTT.

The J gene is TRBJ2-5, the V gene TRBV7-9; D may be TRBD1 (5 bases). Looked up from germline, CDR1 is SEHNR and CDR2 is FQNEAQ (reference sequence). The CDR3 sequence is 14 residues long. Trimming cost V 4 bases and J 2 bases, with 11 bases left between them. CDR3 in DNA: TGTGCCAGCAGCTCAGTGGGGCAGCAAGAGACCCAGTACTTC. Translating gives CASSSVGQQETQYF.

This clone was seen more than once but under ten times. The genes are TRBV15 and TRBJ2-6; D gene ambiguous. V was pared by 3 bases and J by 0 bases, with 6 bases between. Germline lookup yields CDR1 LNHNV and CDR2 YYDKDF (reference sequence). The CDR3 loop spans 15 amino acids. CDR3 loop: CATSRADSGANVLTF. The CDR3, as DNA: TGTGCCACCAGCAGGGCTGACTCTGGGGCCAACGTCCTGACTTTC.

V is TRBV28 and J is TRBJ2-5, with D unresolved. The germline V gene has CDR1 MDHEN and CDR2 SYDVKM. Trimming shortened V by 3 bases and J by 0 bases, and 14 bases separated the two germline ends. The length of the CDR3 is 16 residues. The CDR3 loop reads CASSFGLAQYQETQYF. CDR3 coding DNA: TGTGCCAGCAGTTTTGGGCTCGCTCAGTACCAAGAGACCCAGTACTTC.

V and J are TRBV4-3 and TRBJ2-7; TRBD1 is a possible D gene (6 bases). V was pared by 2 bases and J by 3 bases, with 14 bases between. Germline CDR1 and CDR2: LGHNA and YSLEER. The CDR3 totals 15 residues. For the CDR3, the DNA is TGCGCCAGCAGCCAACAACGGACAGCGAGCTACGAGCAGTACTTC. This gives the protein CASSQQRTASYEQYF.

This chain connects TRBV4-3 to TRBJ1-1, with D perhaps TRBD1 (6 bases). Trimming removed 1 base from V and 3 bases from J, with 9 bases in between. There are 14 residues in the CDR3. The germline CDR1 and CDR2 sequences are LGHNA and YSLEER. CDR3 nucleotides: TGCGCCAGCAGCCAAGGCCACAGGGACACTGAAGCTTTCTTT. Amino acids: CASSQGHRDTEAFF.

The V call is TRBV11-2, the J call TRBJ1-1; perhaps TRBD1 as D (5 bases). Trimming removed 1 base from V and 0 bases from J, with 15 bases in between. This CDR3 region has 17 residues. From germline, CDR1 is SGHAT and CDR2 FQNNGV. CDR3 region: CASSLGAGSRMNTEAFF. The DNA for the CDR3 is TGTGCCAGCAGCTTAGGGGCAGGGTCAAGGATGAACACTGAAGCTTTCTTT.